These 6 T cell receptor beta chains were all obtained from the same sample, sequenced in a study of PD-1 blockade in classical Hodgkin lymphoma. The repertoire was sequenced with immunoSEQ multiplex PCR; TCRdb's copy has only in-frame clones and lacks some. The sample lists some 11,000 clones, roughly four fifths occurring once. The time point is: cycle 4 day 1 (C4D1), after less than seven weeks of nivolumab. Every single patient, without exception, relapsed after autologous stem cell transplantation, and brentuximab vedotin exposure varied. Thawed PBMCs were the source of CD4+ T cells, purified by magnetic negative selection. The sequencing here drew on CD4+ T cells from blood, taken before the fourth cycle of nivolumab. The receptors stem from a human donor with classical Hodgkin lymphoma.

V and J are TRBV6-1 and TRBJ2-7; 7 bases line up with TRBD2. Germline V gene data show CDR1 as MNHNS and CDR2 as SASEGT. Unmatched junction bases numbered 11, after V lost 1 base and J lost 5 bases. The CDR3 length is 16 residues. The CDR3 is CASSEVGGEGPHEQYF. The CDR3 coding sequence is TGTGCCAGCAGTGAAGTGGGGGGGGAGGGCCCCCACGAGCAGTACTTC.

By share, this clone counts as medium-sized. The chain has TRBV23-1 and TRBJ1-2, with a possible D match to TRBD1 (6 bases). TRBV23-1 is noted as an ORF with a role that remains uncertain. This CDR3 has 14 amino acids. V was clipped by 1 base and J by 3 bases, with 9 bases between them. CDR3 sequence (DNA): TGCGCCAGCAGTCAATGGGGGCGGTACTATGGCTACACCTTC. Its translation is CASSQWGRYYGYTF.

This chain joins TRBV23-1 and TRBJ2-7; 8 nucleotides match TRBD2. TRBV23-1 is designated an ORF whose function remains uncertain. The V gene end was trimmed by 2 bases and the J gene end by 5 bases; junction bases not matched to a gene: 26. The CDR3 is 21 amino acids. In DNA form, the CDR3 reads TGCGCCAGCAGTCAACATTTACAGGGCCACAAAATGCGGTGTAGCGGGAACGAGCAGTACTTC. Amino acids: CASSQHLQGHKMRCSGNEQYF.

The table lists this clone with a few counts. The chain carries TRBV6-1 and TRBJ2-5, with 7 nucleotides matching TRBD2. The CDR3 has 14 residues. The V and J ends lost 6 bases and 9 bases, in that order; junction bases with no gene match: 13. CDR1 MNHNS and CDR2 SASEGT come from the germline V gene. CDR3 sequence (DNA): TGTGCCAGCAGCCCTCCCCGGGACCGGGGGGCCCAGTACTTC. As protein: CASSPPRDRGAQYF.

In DNA, the CDR3 is TGTGCCAGCAGTTTGCCCACGACTAGGAGCTCCTACAATGAGCAGTTCTTC. This sequence encodes CASSLPTTRSSYNEQFF. The V and J genes are TRBV28 and TRBJ2-1; a weak D match, TRBD2 (6 bases). This CDR3 is built from 17 residues. V was pared by 3 bases and J by 0 bases, with 15 bases between. Germline CDR1 reads MDHEN; CDR2 reads SYDVKM.

This clone has only a few counts. V usage is TRBV6-1 and J usage is TRBJ2-1, with D perhaps TRBD2 (5 bases). The CDR3 is made up of 13 amino acids. Germline-derived CDR1 and CDR2 are MNHNS and SASEGT. Trimming left V 2 bases short and J 10 bases short, with 12 bases between. The CDR3 nucleotides read TGTGCCAGCAGTGAAACTCGGCCGGGGGAGCAGTTCTTC. The encoded protein is CASSETRPGEQFF.